This T cell receptor (beta chain) stems from a study of blood T cell repertoires in COVID-19 (dated by TCRdb to about 2020). At the level of the whole study: The collaborator samples originated in the United States, Italy and Spain and spanned the acute and convalescent phases of COVID-19. The material from the prospective study consisted of cDNA or gDNA derived from T cells, B-cell-depleted T cells, or PBMCs. Deeply sampled blood TCRbeta repertoires from subjects exposed to, actively infected with, or recovered from COVID-19 were included in the dataset. A freely available public database, intended as a resource for researchers studying the immune response to SARS-CoV-2, is where the repertoires were released. The samples were drawn from the first 160 participants of the ongoing ImmuneRACE study and from over a thousand subjects provided by 6 global collaborators. A de-identified subject ID, COVID-19 status, age in years and sex were almost always included in the sample metadata. Where available, HLA class I and class II types were taken from metadata supplied by the sample provider and were not determined by assay-based typing. The investigation overall reported the following: How much clinical and demographic metadata was included differed by source and by participant, and the metadata was provided uncurated.

The sample holds a few counts of this clone. Its antigen has not been determined. No base quality values were provided; no much bigger clone lies one nucleotide off. Whole blood was collected in K2EDTA tubes by collaborating institutions according to the institutions' own protocols. For TCRbeta analysis, collaborators shipped samples as frozen whole blood, isolated PBMCs, or DNA extracted from either of those sample types. The immunoSEQ Assay, a bias-controlled multiplex PCR, was used to amplify TCRbeta CDR3 regions from genomic DNA. The source study handled its data this way. Within the assay, amplification of reference gene primers was used to estimate how many nucleated cells each sample contained. Sequence reads were collapsed and filtered to measure the absolute abundance of every unique TCRbeta CDR3 rearrangement. Productive Simpson clonality was computed per sample as the square root of Simpson's diversity index over productive rearrangements. In TCRdb, the immuneACCESS table is reduced to in-frame sequences with V and J assigned. These tables do not hold every clone; where another copy was compared, an unresolved V gene accounts for under half, and the others remain unexplained. The DNA was the basis for D and trimming; V, J and clone size are from that table. The sample table holds roughly 100,000 clones, of which roughly 80% were seen once. The ten largest clones capture around a sixth of the sample.

Material for sequencing was peripheral blood. The TCR originated in a woman older than 75 with active or convalescent COVID-19.

The CDR3 protein sequence reads: CASSLGQPGSEQYF. At the DNA level, the sequence is TGCGCCAGCAGCTTGGGACAACCGGGGTCCGAGCAGTACTTC. The V and J segments used are TRBV5-1 and TRBJ2-7, with TRBD2 tentatively as D gene (5 bases match). The CDR3 runs 14 residues from the cysteine to the phenylalanine. The entry retains the CDR3 DNA only, 42 bases that are in frame from base 1. The germline V gene encodes CDR1 SGHRS and CDR2 YFSETQ. V loses 0 bases of germline sequence and J loses 6 bases, and the interval between the two ends is 13 bases.